What follows describes a single T cell receptor beta chain. Its antigen is unidentified. The sample is drawn from a study of T cell responses to AZD1222 COVID-19 vaccine. Findings of the study overall: Repertoire sampling was restricted to post-peak T cell response timepoints. Possibly, clonal diversity was underestimated; donors were largely white British and included more females. With dominance at 160-218 and 743-854, vaccine-associated CD4 TCRs spanned spike.

TCRdb's table, derived via immunoSEQ multiplex PCR, lists solely in-frame clones and lacks some. The data hold 93,000 or so clones, with 91% observed a single time. This CDR3 spans 15 amino acids. Deletions cut 0 bases from V and 10 bases from J, with 21 bases between. Germline V lookup: CDR1 GTSNPN, CDR2 SVGIG (reference sequence). The V gene is TRBV30, the J gene TRBJ1-2, with D perhaps TRBD1 (5 bases). Source: peripheral blood, taken on day 0 of AZD1222 vaccination. This sequence originates from an adult in good health. The CDR3 reads CAWSVRGVFVSAYTF. CDR3 in DNA: TGTGCCTGGAGTGTGAGAGGGGTATTCGTTTCGGCCTACACCTTC.